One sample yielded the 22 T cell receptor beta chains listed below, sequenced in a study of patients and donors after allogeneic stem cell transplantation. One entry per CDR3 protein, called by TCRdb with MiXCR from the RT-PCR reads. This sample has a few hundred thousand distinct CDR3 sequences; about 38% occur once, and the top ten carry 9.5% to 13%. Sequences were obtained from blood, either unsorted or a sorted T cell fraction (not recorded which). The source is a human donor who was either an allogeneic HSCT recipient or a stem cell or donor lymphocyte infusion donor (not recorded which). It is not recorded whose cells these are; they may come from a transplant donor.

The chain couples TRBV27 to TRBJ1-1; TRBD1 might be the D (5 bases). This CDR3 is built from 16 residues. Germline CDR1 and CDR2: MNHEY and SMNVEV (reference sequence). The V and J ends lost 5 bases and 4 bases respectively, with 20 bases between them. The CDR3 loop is CASSGYGHSGGTEAFF. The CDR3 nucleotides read TGTGCCAGCAGTGGGTACGGACATTCCGGGGGCACTGAAGCTTTCTTT.

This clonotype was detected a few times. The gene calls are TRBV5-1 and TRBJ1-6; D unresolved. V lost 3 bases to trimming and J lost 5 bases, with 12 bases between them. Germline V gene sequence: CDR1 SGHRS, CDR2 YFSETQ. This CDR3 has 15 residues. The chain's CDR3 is CASSSNTHNNSPLHF. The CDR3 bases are TGCGCCAGCAGCTCAAACACCCACAATAATTCACCCCTCCACTTT. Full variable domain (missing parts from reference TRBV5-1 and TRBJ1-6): KAGVTQTPRYLIKTRGQQVTLSCSPISGHRSVSWYQQTPGQGLQFLFEYFSETQRNKGNFPGRFSGRQFSNSRSEMNVSTLELGDSALYLCASSSNTHNNSPLHFGNGTRLTVT.

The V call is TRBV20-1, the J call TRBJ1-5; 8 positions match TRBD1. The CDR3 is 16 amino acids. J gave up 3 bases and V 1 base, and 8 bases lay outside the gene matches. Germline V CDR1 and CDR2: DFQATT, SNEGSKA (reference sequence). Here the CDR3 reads CSARAGGGLSNQPQHF. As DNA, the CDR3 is TGCAGTGCTAGAGCAGGGGGCGGTTTATCCAATCAGCCCCAGCATTTT.

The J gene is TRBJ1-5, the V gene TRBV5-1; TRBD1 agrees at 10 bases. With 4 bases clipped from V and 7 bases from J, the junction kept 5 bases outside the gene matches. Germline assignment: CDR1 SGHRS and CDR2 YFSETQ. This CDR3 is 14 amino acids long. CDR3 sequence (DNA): TGCGCCAGCAGCGTAGGACAGGGGGGACAGCCCCAGCATTTT. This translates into CASSVGQGGQPQHF. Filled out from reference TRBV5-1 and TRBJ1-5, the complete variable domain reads KAGVTQTPRYLIKTRGQQVTLSCSPISGHRSVSWYQQTPGQGLQFLFEYFSETQRNKGNFPGRFSGRQFSNSRSEMNVSTLELGDSALYLCASSVGQGGQPQHFGDGTRLSIL.

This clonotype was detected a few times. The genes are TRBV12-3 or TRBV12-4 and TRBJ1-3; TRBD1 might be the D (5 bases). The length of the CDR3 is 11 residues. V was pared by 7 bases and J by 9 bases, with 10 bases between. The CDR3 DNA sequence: TGTGCCAGCAAGTCGGGGGTCACCATATATTTT. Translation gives CASKSGVTIYF.

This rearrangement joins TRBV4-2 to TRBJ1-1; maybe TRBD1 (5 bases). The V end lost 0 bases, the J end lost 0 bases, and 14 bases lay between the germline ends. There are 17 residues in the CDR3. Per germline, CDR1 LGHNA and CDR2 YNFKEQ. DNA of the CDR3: TGTGCCAGCAGCCAAGACGATCAGGGAGACTTGAACACTGAAGCTTTCTTT. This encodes CASSQDDQGDLNTEAFF.

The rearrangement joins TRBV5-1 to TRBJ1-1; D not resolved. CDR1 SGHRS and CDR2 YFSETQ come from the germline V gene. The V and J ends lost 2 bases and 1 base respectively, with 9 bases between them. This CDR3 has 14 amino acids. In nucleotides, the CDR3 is TGCGCCAGCAGCTTTTCCGACGGGAACACTGAAGCTTTCTTT. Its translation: CASSFSDGNTEAFF.

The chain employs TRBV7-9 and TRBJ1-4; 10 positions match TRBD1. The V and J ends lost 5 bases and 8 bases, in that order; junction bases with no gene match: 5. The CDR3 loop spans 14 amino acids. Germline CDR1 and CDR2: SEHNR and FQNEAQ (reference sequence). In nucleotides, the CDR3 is TGTGCCAGCAGCCGCGGACAGGGGGGCGAAAAACTGTTTTTT. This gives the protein CASSRGQGGEKLFF.

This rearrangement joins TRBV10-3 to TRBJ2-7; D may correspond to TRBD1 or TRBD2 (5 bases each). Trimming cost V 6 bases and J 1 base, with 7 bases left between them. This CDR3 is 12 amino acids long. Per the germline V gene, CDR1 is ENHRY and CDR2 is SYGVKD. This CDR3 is CAIRGDSYEQYF. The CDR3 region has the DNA TGTGCCATCAGGGGGGATTCCTACGAGCAGTACTTC.

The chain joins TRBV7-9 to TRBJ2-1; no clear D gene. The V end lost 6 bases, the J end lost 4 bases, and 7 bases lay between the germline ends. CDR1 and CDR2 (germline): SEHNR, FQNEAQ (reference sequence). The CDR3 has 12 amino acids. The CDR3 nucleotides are TGTGCCAGCAGGTTCAATTACAATGAGCAGTTCTTC. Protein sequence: CASRFNYNEQFF.

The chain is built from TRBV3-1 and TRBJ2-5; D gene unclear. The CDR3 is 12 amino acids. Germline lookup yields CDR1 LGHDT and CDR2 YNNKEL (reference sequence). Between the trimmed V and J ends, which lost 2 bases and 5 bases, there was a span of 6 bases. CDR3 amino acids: CASSQIFETQYF. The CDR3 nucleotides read TGTGCCAGCAGCCAAATTTTTGAGACCCAGTACTTC.

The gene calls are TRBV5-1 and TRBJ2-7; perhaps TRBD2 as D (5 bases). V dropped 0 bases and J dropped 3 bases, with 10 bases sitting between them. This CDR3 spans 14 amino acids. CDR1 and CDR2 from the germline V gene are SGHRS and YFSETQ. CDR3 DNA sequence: TGCGCCAGCAGCTTGGCTAGCACCGTCTACGAGCAGTACTTC. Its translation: CASSLASTVYEQYF. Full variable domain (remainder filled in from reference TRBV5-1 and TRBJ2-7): KAGVTQTPRYLIKTRGQQVTLSCSPISGHRSVSWYQQTPGQGLQFLFEYFSETQRNKGNFPGRFSGRQFSNSRSEMNVSTLELGDSALYLCASSLASTVYEQYFGPGTRLTVT.

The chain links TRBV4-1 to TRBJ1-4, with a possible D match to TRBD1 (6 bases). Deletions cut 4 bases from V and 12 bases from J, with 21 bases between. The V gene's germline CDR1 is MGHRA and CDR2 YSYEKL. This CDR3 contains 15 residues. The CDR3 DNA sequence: TGCGCCAGCAGCCCATCCGGGATAGGACAGCGGGAACTGTTTTTT. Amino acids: CASSPSGIGQRELFF.

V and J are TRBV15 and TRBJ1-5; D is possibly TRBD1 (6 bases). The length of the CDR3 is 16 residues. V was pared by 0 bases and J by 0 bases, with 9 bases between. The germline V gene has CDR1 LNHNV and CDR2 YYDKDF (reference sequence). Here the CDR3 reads CATSRDWTDSNQPQHF. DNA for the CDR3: TGTGCCACCAGCAGAGATTGGACAGATAGCAATCAGCCCCAGCATTTT.

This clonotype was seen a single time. CDR3 in DNA: TGTGCCAGCAGGACGACTGGGAGCAACGTCCTGACTTTC. Residues: CASRTTGSNVLTF. The chain has TRBV27 and TRBJ2-6; perhaps TRBD2 as D (5 bases). Germline V gives CDR1 MNHEY, CDR2 SMNVEV (reference sequence). The CDR3 totals 13 residues. With 6 bases removed from V and 9 bases from J, the gap between germline ends came to 12 bases.

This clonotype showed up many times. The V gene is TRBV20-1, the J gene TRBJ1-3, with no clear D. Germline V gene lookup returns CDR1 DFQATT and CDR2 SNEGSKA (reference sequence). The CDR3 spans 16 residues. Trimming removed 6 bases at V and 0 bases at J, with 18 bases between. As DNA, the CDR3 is TGCAGTGCCGAACCCGTGGACTGGAGCTCTGGAAACACCATATATTTT. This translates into CSAEPVDWSSGNTIYF.

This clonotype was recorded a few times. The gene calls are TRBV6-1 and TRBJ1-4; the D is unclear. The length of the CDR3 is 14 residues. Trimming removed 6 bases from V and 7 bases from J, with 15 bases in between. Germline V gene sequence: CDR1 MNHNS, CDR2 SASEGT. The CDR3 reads CASSFRTGGEKLFF. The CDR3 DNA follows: TGTGCCAGCAGCTTCAGGACGGGCGGTGAAAAACTGTTTTTT.

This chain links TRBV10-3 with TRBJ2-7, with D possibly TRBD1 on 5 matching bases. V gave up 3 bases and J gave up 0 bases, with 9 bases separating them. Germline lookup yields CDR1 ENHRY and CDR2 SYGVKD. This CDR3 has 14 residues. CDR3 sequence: CAISDKDISYEQYF. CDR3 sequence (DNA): TGTGCCATCAGTGACAAGGACATCTCCTACGAGCAGTACTTC.

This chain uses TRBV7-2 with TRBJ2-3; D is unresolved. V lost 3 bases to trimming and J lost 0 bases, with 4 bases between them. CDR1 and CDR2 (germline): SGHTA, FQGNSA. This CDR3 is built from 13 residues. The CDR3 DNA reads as TGTGCCAGCAGCTTTTTAAGCACAGATACGCAGTATTTT. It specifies CASSFLSTDTQYF.

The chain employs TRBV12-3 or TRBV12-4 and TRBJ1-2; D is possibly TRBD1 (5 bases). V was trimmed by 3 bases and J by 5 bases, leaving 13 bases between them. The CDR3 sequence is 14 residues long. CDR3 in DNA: TGTGCCAGCAGTTTTGAGGGGAGAGGGTATGGCTACACCTTC. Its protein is CASSFEGRGYGYTF.

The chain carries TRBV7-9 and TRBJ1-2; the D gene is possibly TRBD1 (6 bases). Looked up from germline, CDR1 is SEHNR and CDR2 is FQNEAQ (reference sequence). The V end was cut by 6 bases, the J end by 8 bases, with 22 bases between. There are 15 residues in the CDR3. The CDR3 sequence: CASSFIWGASEGYTF. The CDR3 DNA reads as TGTGCCAGCAGTTTCATTTGGGGGGCGAGTGAAGGCTACACCTTC.

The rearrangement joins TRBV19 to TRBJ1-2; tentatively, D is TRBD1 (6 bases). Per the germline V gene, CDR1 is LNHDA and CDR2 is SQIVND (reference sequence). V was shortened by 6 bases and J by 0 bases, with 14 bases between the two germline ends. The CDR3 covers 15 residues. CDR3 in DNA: TGTGCCAGTAGCCAGGGACAAAATCCTAACTATGGCTACACCTTC. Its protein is CASSQGQNPNYGYTF.